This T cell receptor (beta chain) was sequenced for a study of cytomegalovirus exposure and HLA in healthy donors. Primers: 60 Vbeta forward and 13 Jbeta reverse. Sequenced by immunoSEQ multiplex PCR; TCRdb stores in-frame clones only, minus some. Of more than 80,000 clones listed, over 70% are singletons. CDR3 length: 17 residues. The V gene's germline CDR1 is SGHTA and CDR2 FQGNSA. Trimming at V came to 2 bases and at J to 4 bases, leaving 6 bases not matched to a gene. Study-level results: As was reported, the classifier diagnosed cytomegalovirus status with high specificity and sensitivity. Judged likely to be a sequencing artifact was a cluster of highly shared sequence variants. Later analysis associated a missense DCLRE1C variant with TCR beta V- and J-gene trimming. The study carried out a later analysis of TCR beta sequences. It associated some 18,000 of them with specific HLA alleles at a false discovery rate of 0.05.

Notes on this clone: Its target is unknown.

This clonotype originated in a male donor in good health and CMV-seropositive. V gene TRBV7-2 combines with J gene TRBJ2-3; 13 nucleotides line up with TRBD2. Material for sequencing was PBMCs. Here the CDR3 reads CASSLRTSGGRPDTQYF. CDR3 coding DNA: TGTGCCAGCAGCTTACGGACTAGCGGGGGACGTCCAGATACGCAGTATTTT.